These 4 T cell receptor beta chains came from one sample sequenced in a study of early stage breast cancer tumors. The table came from immunoSEQ multiplex PCR; TCRdb's copy has only in-frame clones and leaves some out. The table records about 38,000 clones, 74% of them present only once. The sample consisted of blood. These receptor sequences come from a person between 55 and 69 years old with breast cancer.

The rearrangement links TRBV9 to TRBJ2-1, with 7 bases matching TRBD2. Germline V CDR1 and CDR2: SGDLS, YYNGEE. V lost 3 bases to trimming and J lost 9 bases; unmatched junction nucleotides: 6. CDR3 length equals 13 residues. DNA for the CDR3: TGTGCCAGCAGCGGGACTAGTGGAAGTGAGCAGTTCTTC. Translated: CASSGTSGSEQFF. The full variable domain, completed using reference TRBV9 and TRBJ2-1, is DSGVTQTPKHLITATGQRVTLRCSPRSGDLSVYWYQQSLDQGLQFLIQYYNGEERAKGNILERFSAQQFPDLHSELNLSSLELGDSALYFCASSGTSGSEQFFGPGTRLTVL.

V gene TRBV10-3 combines with J gene TRBJ1-1, with a tentative D call TRBD1 (5 bases). Trimming pared 10 bases from V and 5 bases from J, leaving 11 bases between. The length of the CDR3 is 11 residues. CDR1 is ENHRY, CDR2 SYGVKD, per germline. As DNA, the CDR3 is TGTGCCACCGGCCGGGGGACTGAAGCTTTCTTT. Encoded protein: CATGRGTEAFF.

The chain links TRBV18 to TRBJ2-2; D uncertain. Germline CDR1 is KGHSH and CDR2 is LQKENI. The V end lost 3 bases, the J end lost 5 bases, and 10 bases lay between the germline ends. The CDR3 is 14 residues long. CDR3 region: CASSPIELTGELFF. The CDR3 bases are TGTGCCAGCTCACCGATAGAGCTAACCGGGGAGCTGTTTTTT.

The chain has TRBV4-2 and TRBJ1-2; D remains unclear. This CDR3 is built from 15 residues. The germline gives CDR1 LGHNA, CDR2 YNFKEQ. Trimming left V 0 bases short and J 3 bases short, with 11 bases between. The CDR3 bases are TGTGCCAGCAGCCAAGATGGTAGGGCGGACTATGGCTACACCTTC. Protein sequence: CASSQDGRADYGYTF.